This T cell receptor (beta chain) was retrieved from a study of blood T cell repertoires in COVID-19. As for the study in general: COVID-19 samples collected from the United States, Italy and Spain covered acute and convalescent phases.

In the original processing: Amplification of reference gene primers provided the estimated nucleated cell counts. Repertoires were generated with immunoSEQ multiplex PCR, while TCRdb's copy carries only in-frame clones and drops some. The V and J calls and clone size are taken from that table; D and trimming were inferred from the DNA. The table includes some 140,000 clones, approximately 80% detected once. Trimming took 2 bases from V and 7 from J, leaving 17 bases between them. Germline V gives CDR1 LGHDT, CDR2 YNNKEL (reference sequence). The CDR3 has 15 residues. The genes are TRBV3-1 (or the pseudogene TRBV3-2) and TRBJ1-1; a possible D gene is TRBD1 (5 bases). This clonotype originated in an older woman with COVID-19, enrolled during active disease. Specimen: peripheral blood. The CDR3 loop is CASSQSRAGLSEAFF. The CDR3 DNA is TGTGCCAGCAGCCAATCTCGGGCAGGGCTTAGTGAAGCTTTCTTT.